Detailed here is one T cell receptor (beta chain). The record originates from a study of T cell changes during pregnancy in multiple sclerosis. Germline CDR1 reads LNHDA; CDR2 reads SQIVND (reference sequence). CDR3 size: 13 residues. Germline trimming cut 4 bases from V and 8 bases from J; bases unmatched to any gene: 5. Profiled with immunoSEQ multiplex PCR; TCRdb holds only in-frame clones, not every one. This table has tens of thousands of clones, about nine tenths appearing once. The sequence was obtained from a female donor in good health, enrolled as a control in a pregnancy study. The chain joins TRBV19 to TRBJ2-1, with 7 bases lining up with TRBD2. The material was peripheral blood, obtained in the third trimester of pregnancy. Written as DNA, the CDR3 is TGTGCCAGTAGTAGGGAGGGGCACGATGAGCAGTTCTTC. Translating it yields CASSREGHDEQFF. Filled out from reference TRBV19 and TRBJ2-1, the complete variable domain reads DGGITQSPKYLFRKEGQNVTLSCEQNLNHDAMYWYRQDPGQGLRLIYYSQIVNDFQKGDIAEGYSVSREKKESFPLTVTSAQKNPTAFYLCASSREGHDEQFFGPGTRLTVL.